This entry describes one TCR beta chain. These data originate in a study of blood T cell repertoires in COVID-19. Study at large: PBMCs, B-cell-depleted T cells, or T cells were the source of the cDNA or gDNA that made up the material.

In the source study's methods: Amplification with reference gene primers provided the estimates of nucleated cell counts. TCRdb's table, derived via immunoSEQ multiplex PCR, lists solely in-frame clones and lacks some. The V and J calls and the clone size are those of that table, but D and trimming were determined from the DNA. There are roughly 200,000 clones in the sample; 85% to 90% occur only once, and 0.62% lies in the top ten. Germline-derived CDR1 and CDR2 are LGHDT and YNNKEL (reference sequence). This CDR3 comprises 14 residues. The V gene lost 1 base and the J gene lost 4 bases, with 8 bases spanning the gap.

This TCR derives from a man aged 45-65 years with acute or convalescent COVID-19. Source material: peripheral blood. The V and J genes are TRBV3-1 (or the pseudogene TRBV3-2) and TRBJ1-5; no reliable D call. As DNA, the CDR3 is TGTGCCAGCAGCCAAGGCGCGGGAAATCAGCCCCAGCATTTT. This sequence encodes CASSQGAGNQPQHF.